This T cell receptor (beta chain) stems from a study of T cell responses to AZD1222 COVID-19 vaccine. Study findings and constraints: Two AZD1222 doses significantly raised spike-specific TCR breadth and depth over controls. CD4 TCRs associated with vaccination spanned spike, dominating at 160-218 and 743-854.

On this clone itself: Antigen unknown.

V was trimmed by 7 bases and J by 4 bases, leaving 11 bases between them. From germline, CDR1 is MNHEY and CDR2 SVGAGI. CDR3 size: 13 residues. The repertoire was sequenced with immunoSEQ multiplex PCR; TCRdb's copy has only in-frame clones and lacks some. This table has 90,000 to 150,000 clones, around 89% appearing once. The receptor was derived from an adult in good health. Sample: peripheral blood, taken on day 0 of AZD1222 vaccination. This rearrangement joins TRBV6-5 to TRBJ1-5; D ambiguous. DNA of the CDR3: TGTGCCAGCACCGGGTCAATAAATCAGCCCCAGCATTTT. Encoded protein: CASTGSINQPQHF.